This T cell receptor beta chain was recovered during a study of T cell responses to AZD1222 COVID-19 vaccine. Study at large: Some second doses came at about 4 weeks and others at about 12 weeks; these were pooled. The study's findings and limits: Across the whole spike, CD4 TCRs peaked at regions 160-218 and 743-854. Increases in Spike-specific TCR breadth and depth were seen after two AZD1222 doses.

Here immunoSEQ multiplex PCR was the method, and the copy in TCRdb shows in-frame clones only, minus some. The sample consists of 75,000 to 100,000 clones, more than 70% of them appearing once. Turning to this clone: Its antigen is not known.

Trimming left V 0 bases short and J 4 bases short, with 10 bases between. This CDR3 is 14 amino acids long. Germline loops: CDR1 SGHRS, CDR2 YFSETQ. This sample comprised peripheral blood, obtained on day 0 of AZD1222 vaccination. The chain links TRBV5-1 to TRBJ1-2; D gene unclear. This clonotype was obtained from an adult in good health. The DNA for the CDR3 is TGCGCCAGCAGCTTGGCCGCTGGACTCTATGGCTACACCTTC. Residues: CASSLAAGLYGYTF.